This T cell receptor (beta chain) is drawn from a study of cytomegalovirus exposure and HLA in healthy donors (dated by TCRdb to the late 2010s). Describing the broader study: An earlier analysis of some 600 of the donors reported approximately 300 Gb of sequence data and 95 million to 130 million unique TCR beta sequences obtained from around 170 million T cells. Along with the approximately 650-subject first cohort, a separate validation cohort of over a hundred different subjects was used. Alongside the repertoire data, information on donor age, sex, ethnicity and CMV serostatus was compiled. An earlier analysis of 587 of the donors used high-throughput TCR beta sequencing to judge whether each TCR beta V gene segment behaved as functional or pseudogenic. An early release that covered around 590 HLA-typed donors contained around 300 gigabases of sequencing data and 80 million or so unique TCR sequences. The number of donors typed differed by locus, with 629-630 for A, B, C, DRB1 and DQB1, approximately 500 for DQA1, nearly 610 for DPA1, and around 450 for DPB1. The study aimed to test whether cataloging public T cell receptors could reveal signatures of past pathogen exposure. A later genetic analysis took genome-wide SNP genotypes for about 55% of the roughly 700 donors and used that subset as a discovery cohort. On average, over 200,000 unique TCR beta nucleotide sequences were sequenced per donor among 398 genotyped donors of the cohort, with 15% to 20% of those sequences being non-productive. Every repertoire in the discovery cohort had been generated on one and the same sequencing platform. Rather than drawing on any new phenotypic data, the later analysis identified candidate immune exposures from TCR beta sequences and the way those sequences occurred across donors. HLA typing included class I and class II loci at four-digit resolution. Of the 300 to 400 genotyped donors, over 65% fell in the genetic ancestry cluster associated with self-reported Caucasian donors. The study profiled the T cell repertoires of more than 500 subjects by immunosequencing and related them to cytomegalovirus serostatus. Several DR-DQ haplotypes were handled as single units for association and clustering because linkage in the cohort was strong. To predict cytomegalovirus infection status, the study brought together high-throughput TCR immunosequencing, statistical association of individual TCRs with disease status, and machine learning. A later analysis re-analyzed previously published TCR beta repertoires from 550 to 700 donors and added high-resolution HLA genotyping to study TCR occurrence patterns. Broad study findings and their caveats: In a later analysis, 15,000 to 20,000 TCR beta sequences were associated with specific HLA alleles at a false discovery rate of 0.05. Broadly in line with IMGT annotations, most TCR beta V segments showed up in productive rearrangements about 87% or about 30% of the time in an earlier analysis of approximately 640 of the donors. Presence/absence analyses assumed roughly uniform sequencing depth across donors, an assumption that may not hold. Correlated functional status among segregating V segments might be attributable to linkage disequilibrium, but an unknown experimental factor could not be ruled out. According to a later genetic analysis, donors in an Asian-associated ancestry cluster had fewer N-insertions in productive TCRs than the approximately 610-donor mean. Only TCR beta chains were sequenced in this cohort, and the absence of alpha or paired-chain data limited detectable features. A few of the identified cytomegalovirus-associated TCR beta chains were confirmed in vitro to be specific for cytomegalovirus antigens. The authors suggested that the approach could potentially be generalized to other disease states and immunological phenotypes. In the study, about 150 TCR beta chains were listed as associated with cytomegalovirus. Compared with equally common non-associated chains, HLA-associated TCR beta chains in a later analysis were more clonally expanded and had lower generation probabilities. When HLA alleles, especially DR and DQ, strongly co-occurred, TCR associations were difficult to assign to individual alleles. Most CMV-associated TCR beta chains appeared to be HLA-restricted in a later analysis, and the HLA associations seemed to be driven largely by CMV exposure. Several of the top co-occurrence clusters appeared to be linked to parvovirus B19, influenza, CMV and Epstein-Barr virus, according to a later analysis. CMV serostatus was the only immune exposure information available for the cohort. Because the 87-base-pair reads could not distinguish some IMGT-functional V segments, including TRBV6-2 and TRBV6-3, those segments were excluded. A further reported finding was that TCR beta sequences accurately predicted the HLA-A and HLA-B alleles for most subjects in the first cohort. Approximately 18 rarely observed V segments, including chromosome 9 orphons, were excluded from the earlier analysis of approximately 600 of the donors because counts were too low. Because HLA typing was missing for some donors at each locus, association tests included only the typed subset. Most TCR sequences were seen in very few donors, while some public TCRs were found in many individuals. A later analysis found that TCR association rates varied across HLA loci, with DRB1 alleles showing the most associated TCRs and HLA-C alleles the fewest. The classifier was reported to diagnose cytomegalovirus status with high specificity and sensitivity in both the original and validation cohorts. The sequencing pipeline was judged likely to have produced a cluster of highly shared sequence variants as a technical artifact. An association between a missense DCLRE1C variant and V-gene and J-gene trimming of TCR beta chains was found in a later genetic analysis and replicated in an independent cohort.

The cohort was made up of several hundred healthy bone marrow donors. Cohort members were all nominally healthy when sampled, although unrecorded immune exposures were likely present. The donor tested CMV seropositive, placing the donor among the approximately 310 seropositive members of the cohort. A peripheral blood sample was collected from each donor, and TCR beta sequencing was performed on peripheral blood mononuclear cells. The Qiagen DNeasy Blood Extraction Kit was used to extract genomic DNA from the blood cell samples. Points on this clone: Its antigen is still unknown. The input lacks base qualities; no much larger clone sits a single base away.

Library preparation was by the immunoSEQ multiplex PCR assay. For the multiplex PCR, a mixture combining 60 forward primers for TCR Vbeta segments and 13 reverse primers for TCR Jbeta segments was used. A multiplex PCR assay on genomic DNA amplified the CDR3 region of rearranged TCR beta genes. Amplified TCR beta libraries were sequenced as 87-base-pair reads on the Illumina HiSeq System. As for the original processing: A later analysis tallied roughly 80 million unique TCR beta chains across the 666 repertoires, and around 10 million of those chains were shared by two or more donors. A nearest-neighbor algorithm error-corrected the raw reads and collapsed the reads into unique sequences, merging closely related sequences to remove PCR and sequencing errors. CDR3 sequences were aligned to IMGT reference sequences to assign V, D and J gene segments. Each retained sequence needed at least a six-nucleotide match to both a V gene segment and a J gene segment. Rearrangements were called productive when the CDR3 lacked stop codons and stayed in frame with V and J; all others were non-productive. CDR3 was defined according to IMGT convention as the region running from the second conserved V-encoded cysteine to the conserved J-encoded phenylalanine. Sequences without an unambiguous match to a single V gene segment were excluded from the earlier analysis of 450 to 650 of the donors. An earlier analysis of a few hundred of the donors called V segments functional above 56.7% productive rearrangements and segregating when the between-donor standard deviation exceeded 5%. A statistical classification framework was built to diagnose cytomegalovirus status from the catalog of TCR beta chain sequences. A later analysis assigned V and J genes by comparing TCR nucleotide sequences with IMGT/GENE-DB human TR gene sequences. In a later analysis, CDR3 sequences and most-parsimonious VDJ recombination scenarios were assigned using the TCRdist pipeline. In a later analysis, each TCR beta chain was defined by its CDR3 amino acid sequence together with its V-gene family, and reads without a unique V-gene family were excluded. In a later analysis, several hundred highly shared, low-generation-probability nucleotide sequences were removed to address suspected cross-contamination and a sequencing artifact. A later analysis calculated a clonal expansion index for each public chain from normalized within-repertoire ranks of inferred template counts. A later analysis computed generation probabilities with a VDJ recombination model fitted to out-of-frame rearrangements, and checked the results against IGoR. Hypergeometric tests were used in a later analysis to score TCR-TCR, TCR-HLA and TCR-CMV co-occurrence, with a repertoire-size bias correction applied to the TCR pairs. False discovery rates were estimated in a later analysis by permuting HLA or CMV assignments 20 times. In a later analysis, co-occurring TCRs were grouped using DBSCAN, with TCRdist sequence similarity added in when clustering inside HLA-allele-positive subsets. Repertoires with fewer than 30,000 or more than 120,000 public chains were left out of co-occurrence clustering, as were four to six repertoires with anomalous nucleotide sharing. This is the immuneACCESS table as TCRdb keeps it, with only in-frame sequences that have V and J called. A part of the clones is gone; compared with another copy, unresolved V genes explain less than half, and the rest is unexplained. The V and J calls and clone size were taken over from that table, and D and trimming were inferred from the DNA. The sample records 150,000 to 200,000 clones, about three quarters of which are singletons. The top ten clones comprise roughly 13% of the sample.

Spanning cysteine to phenylalanine, the CDR3 consists of 13 amino acids. The DNA shown is the 39-base CDR3, in frame from base 1. The germline V gene sets CDR1 to KGHSH and CDR2 to LQKENI. Trimming takes 3 bases from V and 5 bases from J, and the germline ends sit 10 bases apart. This TCR was recovered from a man aged 50 to 60 in good health and CMV-seropositive. The rearrangement joined TRBV18 to TRBJ2-5; the D gene assignment is ambiguous. The specimen sequenced was PBMCs. The CDR3 region has the sequence CASSPTVGETQYF. The sequence in DNA is TGTGCCAGCTCACCTACAGTAGGCGAGACCCAGTACTTC.